This T cell receptor beta chain appears in the sequencing data of a study of Graves' ophthalmopathy and Graves' hyperthyroidism (dated by TCRdb to 2017 to 2018). Turning to the overall study: Peripheral blood samples were taken at the time of initial diagnosis, before any treatment was given. To tell Graves' ophthalmopathy apart from Graves' hyperthyroidism, and to predict which patients would progress to ophthalmopathy, the study relied on TCR beta repertoire signatures. In total, approximately 130 blood samples were TCR-sequenced: around 42 ophthalmopathy, roughly 80 hyperthyroidism and 17 hyperthyroidism-to-ophthalmopathy patients. To explore V-J signatures that separate ophthalmopathy from hyperthyroidism, a discovery set of about 98 patients was enrolled, consisting of approximately 45 with ophthalmopathy and 55 to 65 with stable hyperthyroidism. The independent validation cohort included about 19 hyperthyroidism patients plus 17 patients who later progressed from hyperthyroidism to ophthalmopathy. T-cell repertoires of thyroid tissue and blood were compared in about 6 hyperthyroidism patients. Once sampling was done, hyperthyroidism patients were given methimazole at a starting dose of 30 mg daily, while ophthalmopathy patients were given high-dose intravenous methylprednisolone. Paper-wide results and their limitations: Most expanded thyroid clonotypes with a frequency above 0.001 also appeared in blood, which suggests that blood repertoires may reflect the immune response in the thyroid. No statistical method was used to set the sample size in advance, and the investigators knew which group each participant was assigned to. In cross-validation, the 13-signature model distinguished ophthalmopathy from stable hyperthyroidism with 85% to 90% sensitivity and roughly 81% specificity, and in the test set the corresponding values were around 80% and 75%. In validation, the model predicted ophthalmopathy progression with about 71% sensitivity and roughly 72% specificity; 12 predicted patients were CT-confirmed with GO in a median of about 7.1 months.

The germline V gene specifies MNHEY as CDR1 and SVGEGT as CDR2. Inclusive of the bounding cysteine and phenylalanine, the CDR3 is 16 residues long. Only the CDR3 part of the read is kept: 48 bases, read in frame from the first base. Clipping removes 6 bases from V and 3 bases from J, with 13 as the unmatched junction base count. Ophthalmopathy patients had moderately to severely active disease, Clinical Activity Score of at least 3, NOSPECS grade of at least 4, and disease duration under 3 months. Patients were excluded if they had other autoimmune diseases, uncontrolled infections, pregnancy or lactation. Diagnosis relied on clinical symptoms, serum thyroxine, TRAb, thyroid ultrasound and orbital computed tomography. PBMCs were isolated from 10 ml of fresh peripheral blood by Ficoll-Paque density gradient centrifugation. Trizol reagent was used to extract the total RNA, and its quality was then checked on an Agilent 2100 Bioanalyzer.

TCR beta CDR3 regions were amplified from RNA transcripts for repertoire sequencing. The first round was an RT-PCR using HTBI primers with the Qiagen OneStep RT-PCR kit, and this first round was followed by a second-round multiplex PCR, then size selection and purification. Libraries were sequenced paired-end with 100 bp reads on an Illumina HiSeq2000. The original methods were these. SOAPnuke was used for read processing, and reads with adapters, uncalled bases, a mean Phred below 15, or no exact constant-primer or identifier match were discarded. High-quality paired reads were merged with COPE v1.2.5. Unique nucleotide sequences were defined as clonotypes and aligned to IMGT TRB V, D and J references using MiTCR v1.1. The analysis was limited to V-J combinations with a frequency above 0.0001, which together covered more than 98% of repertoires. For each V-J combination, a TCR clonal expansion and chaos score was defined as the ratio of F50 clonal expansion to chaos observed in the TCRdist matrix. Features were reduced by Welch's t-statistics and random forest to over 10 V-J combinations, which fed a naive Bayes classifier. The Morisita-Horn index was used to measure how similar the thyroid and blood repertoires were. TCRdb took the public reads, trimmed them with fastp at Q25, ran MiXCR for clone calling and kept in-frame beta chains. Each entry merges the rows of one CDR3 protein and shows their most common DNA and genes. The V and J calls, along with clone size, are taken from TCRdb and not from the paper's own processing. This sample lists under 350,000 distinct CDR3 sequences; roughly 15% were detected once. The ten largest clones add up to roughly an eighth of the sample.

This clonotype has a count of ten or more. The specificity of this receptor is unknown. No base-level quality is on record; no much larger clone is a single base apart. This clonotype was obtained from an adult man with Graves' ophthalmopathy. The V and J segments used are TRBV6-2 or TRBV6-3 and TRBJ2-7, with 8 bases aligning to TRBD1. What was sequenced was peripheral blood. The CDR3 has the sequence CASRRGGQGGFYEQYF. The DNA sequence follows: TGTGCCAGCAGAAGGGGTGGACAGGGAGGTTTCTACGAGCAGTACTTC.